This T cell receptor beta chain was captured by sequencing in a study of blood T cell repertoires in COVID-19. Study-wide background: The cDNA or gDNA used as material had been derived from T cells, B-cell-depleted T cells, or PBMCs.

The CDR3 length is 15 residues. V shed 2 bases, J shed 3 bases, and the junction held 3 bases outside the gene matches. Germline lookup yields CDR1 SNHLY and CDR2 FYNNEI. Authors' analysis steps: For nucleated cells, counts were estimated from reference gene primer amplification. The data were produced by immunoSEQ multiplex PCR, yet TCRdb's version contains in-frame clones alone and is incomplete. V and J calls and clone size come straight from that table; D and trimming were deduced from the DNA. The sample lists 100,000 to 120,000 clones; approximately 81% were seen once. The chain combines TRBV2 with TRBJ2-7; 11 nucleotides line up with TRBD1. Sequencing was performed on peripheral blood. This receptor was identified in a human donor in a cohort sampled during active COVID-19. The CDR3 reads CASSELGTGGYEQYF. The DNA for the CDR3 is TGTGCCAGCAGTGAACTCGGGACAGGGGGCTACGAGCAGTACTTC.